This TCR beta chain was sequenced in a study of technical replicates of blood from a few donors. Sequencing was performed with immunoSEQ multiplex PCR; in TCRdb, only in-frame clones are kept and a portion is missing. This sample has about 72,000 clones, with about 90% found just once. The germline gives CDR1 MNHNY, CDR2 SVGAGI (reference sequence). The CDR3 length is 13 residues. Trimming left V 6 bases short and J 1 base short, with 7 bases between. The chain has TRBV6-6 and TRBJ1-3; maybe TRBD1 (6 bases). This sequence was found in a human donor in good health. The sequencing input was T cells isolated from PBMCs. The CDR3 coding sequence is TGTGCCAGCAGGGACAGTTCTGGAAACACCATATATTTT. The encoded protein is CASRDSSGNTIYF.